This T cell receptor (beta chain) was recorded in a study of T cells after yellow fever vaccination. Study findings and constraints: Abundant clonotypes from the bulk population could get into FACS-sorted repertoires as contaminants. Compared with primary, the secondary response was weaker and peaked at day 5, not 15.

TCRdb reprocessed the 5' RACE reads via MiXCR and lists one record per CDR3 protein. The table shows about 240,000 distinct CDR3 sequences, with less than 8.5% occurring only once. Worth noting for this clonotype: The antigen is not known.

Looked up from germline, CDR1 is SGHAT and CDR2 is FQNNGV. V trimming: 8 bases; J trimming: 0 bases; junction bases outside the gene matches: 8. The CDR3 extends over 16 amino acids. Sequences were derived from CD4+ T cells sorted from PBMCs, sampled 15 days after the yellow fever booster vaccination. The J gene is TRBJ2-2, the V gene TRBV11-2; 8 nucleotides line up with TRBD2. The TCR comes from a young man who received the YFV17D yellow fever vaccine. Written as DNA, the CDR3 is TGTGCCAGCCACAAGGCGGGAGGTCCGAACACCGGGGAGCTGTTTTTT. Translation: CASHKAGGPNTGELFF.